The T cell receptor beta chain under discussion was sequenced for a study of cytomegalovirus exposure and HLA in healthy donors. The CDR3 consists of 16 residues. Germline V gene sequence: CDR1 MGHRA, CDR2 YSYEKL. The PCR had 60 Vbeta and 13 Jbeta primers. The repertoire was sequenced with immunoSEQ multiplex PCR; TCRdb's copy has only in-frame clones and lacks some. The sample has 110,000 or so clones; under 85% are singletons. A word on this clone: The target antigen is unknown. A junction boundary mismatches the germline segment, possibly from a read error.

Unrecorded immune exposures were likely, despite nominal health at sampling. Broader study findings: A later analysis found common viral pathogens apparently linked to several of the most significant clusters. In a later analysis, donors in an Asian-associated ancestry cluster reportedly had fewer N-insertions in productive TCRs than the cohort mean. Later analysis found that TCR beta chains associated with HLA were more clonally expanded than other, equally common chains.

This clonotype was obtained from a man aged 25-40 years in good health and CMV-seronegative. Sequencing input: PBMCs. V is TRBV4-1 and J is TRBJ2-1; weak D call: TRBD1 (6 bases). Written as DNA, the CDR3 is TGCGCCAGCAGTGATACGGACAGCCCGATCTACAATGAGCAGCTCTTC. As protein: CASSDTDSPIYNEQLF.